The TCR beta chain under discussion was sequenced for a study of response to subunit inactivated influenza vaccine. This clonotype was recorded a few times. Its antigen remains unknown. The CDR3 extends over 17 amino acids. From germline, CDR1 is SGHRS and CDR2 YFSETQ. V was cut by 2 bases and J by 0 bases, with 14 bases left in between. Points from the study as a whole: Authors suggested that a seasonal influenza vaccination recruits few new T cells each time.

TCRdb passed the RT-PCR reads through MiXCR, listing each CDR3 protein once. The top ten hold approximately 3% of the sample, which has about 500,000 distinct CDR3 sequences, approximately 15% seen once. The chain combines TRBV5-1 with TRBJ2-2; tentatively, D is TRBD2 (6 bases). This clonotype originated in a man aged 50 to 69 who received an inactivated influenza vaccine. The sequencing here drew on CD4+ T cells sorted from PBMCs, taken less than 30 months after vaccination. The CDR3 protein is CASSFRRELANTGELFF. CDR3 DNA: TGCGCCAGCAGCTTCCGGAGGGAGCTGGCGAACACCGGGGAGCTGTTTTTT.